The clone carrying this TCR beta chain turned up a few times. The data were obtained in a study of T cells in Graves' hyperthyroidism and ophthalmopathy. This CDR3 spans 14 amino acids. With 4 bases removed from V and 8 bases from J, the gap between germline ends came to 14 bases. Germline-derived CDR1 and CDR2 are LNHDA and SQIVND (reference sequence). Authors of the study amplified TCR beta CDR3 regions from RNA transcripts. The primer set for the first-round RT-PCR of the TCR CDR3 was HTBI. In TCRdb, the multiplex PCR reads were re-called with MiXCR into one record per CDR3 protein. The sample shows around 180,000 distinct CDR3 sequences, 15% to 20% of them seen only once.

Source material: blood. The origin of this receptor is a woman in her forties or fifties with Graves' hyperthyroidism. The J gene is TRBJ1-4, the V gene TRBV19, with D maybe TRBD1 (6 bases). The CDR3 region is CASSNGPRGEKLFF. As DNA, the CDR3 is TGTGCCAGTAGTAACGGACCGAGGGGGGAAAAACTGTTTTTT. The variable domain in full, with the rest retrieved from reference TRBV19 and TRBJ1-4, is DGGITQSPKYLFRKEGQNVTLSCEQNLNHDAMYWYRQDPGQGLRLIYYSQIVNDFQKGDIAEGYSVSREKKESFPLTVTSAQKNPTAFYLCASSNGPRGEKLFFGSGTQLSVL.